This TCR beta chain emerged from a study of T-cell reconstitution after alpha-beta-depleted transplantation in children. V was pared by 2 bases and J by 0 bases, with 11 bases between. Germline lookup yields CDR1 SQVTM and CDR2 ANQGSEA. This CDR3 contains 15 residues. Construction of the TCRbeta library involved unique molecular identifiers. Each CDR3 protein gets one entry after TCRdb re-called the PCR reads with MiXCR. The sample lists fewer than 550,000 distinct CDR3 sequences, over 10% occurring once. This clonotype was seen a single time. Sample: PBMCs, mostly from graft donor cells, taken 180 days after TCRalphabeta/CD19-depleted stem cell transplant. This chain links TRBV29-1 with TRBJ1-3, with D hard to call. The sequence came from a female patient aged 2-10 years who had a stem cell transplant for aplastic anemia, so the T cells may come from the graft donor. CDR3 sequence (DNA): TGCAGCGTTGAAACCGGTCGGAGCTCTGGAAACACCATATATTTT. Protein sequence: CSVETGRSSGNTIYF.